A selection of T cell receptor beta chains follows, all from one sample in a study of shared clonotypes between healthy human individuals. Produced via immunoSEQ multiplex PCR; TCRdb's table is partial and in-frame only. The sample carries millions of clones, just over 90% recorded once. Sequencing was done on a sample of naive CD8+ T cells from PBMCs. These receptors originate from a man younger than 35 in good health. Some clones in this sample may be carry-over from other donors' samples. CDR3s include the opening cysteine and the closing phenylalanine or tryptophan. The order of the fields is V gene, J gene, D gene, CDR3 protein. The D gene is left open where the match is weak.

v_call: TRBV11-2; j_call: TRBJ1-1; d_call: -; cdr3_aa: CASSFHSGGAANTEAFF
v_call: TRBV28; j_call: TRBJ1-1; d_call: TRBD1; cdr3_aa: CASRSRDSLTEAFF
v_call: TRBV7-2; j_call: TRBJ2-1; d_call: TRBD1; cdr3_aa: CASSSRDRGINEQFF
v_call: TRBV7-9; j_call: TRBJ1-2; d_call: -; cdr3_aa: CASSLGRLGPYGYTF
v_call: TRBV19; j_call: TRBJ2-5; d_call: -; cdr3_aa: CASSIERTQYF
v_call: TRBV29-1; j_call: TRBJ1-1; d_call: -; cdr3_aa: CSVVLGGGKAFF
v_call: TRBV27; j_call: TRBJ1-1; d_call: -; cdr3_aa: CASSVGTEAFF
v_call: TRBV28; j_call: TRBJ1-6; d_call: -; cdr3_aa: CASTGAGSPLHF
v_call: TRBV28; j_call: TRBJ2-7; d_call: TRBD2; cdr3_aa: CASSPRLAGGEQYF
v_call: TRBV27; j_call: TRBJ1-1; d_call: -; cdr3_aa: CASSYGLLNTEAFF
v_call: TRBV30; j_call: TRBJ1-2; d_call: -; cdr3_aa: CAWSGDTQLADF
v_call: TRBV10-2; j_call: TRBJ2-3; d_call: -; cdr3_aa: CASSESASITDTQYF
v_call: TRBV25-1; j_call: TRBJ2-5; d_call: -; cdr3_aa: CASSVQGVRETQYF
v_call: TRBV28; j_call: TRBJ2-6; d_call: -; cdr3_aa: CASTTVTLSGANVLTF
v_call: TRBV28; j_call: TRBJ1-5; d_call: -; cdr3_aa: CASSVGQFSNQPQHF
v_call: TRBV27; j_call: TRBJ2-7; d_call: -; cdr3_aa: CASSLTGGGYEQYF
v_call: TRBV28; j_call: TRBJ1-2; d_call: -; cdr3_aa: CASLRKADYGYTF
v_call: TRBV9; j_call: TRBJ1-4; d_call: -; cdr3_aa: CASSPSRFSTNEKLFF
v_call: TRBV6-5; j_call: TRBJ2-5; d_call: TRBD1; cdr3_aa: CASRLDRGRRETQYF
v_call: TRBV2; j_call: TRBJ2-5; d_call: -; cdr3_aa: CASLPESGETQYF
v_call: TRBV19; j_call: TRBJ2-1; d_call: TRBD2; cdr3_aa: CASSIVSSGRTYNEQFF
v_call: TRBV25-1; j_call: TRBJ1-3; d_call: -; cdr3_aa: CASSGTGDSGNTIYF
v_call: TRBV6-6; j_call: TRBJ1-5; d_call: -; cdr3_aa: CASSYLEVDSNQPQHF
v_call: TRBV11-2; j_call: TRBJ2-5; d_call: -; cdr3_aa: CASSLDLEWETQYF
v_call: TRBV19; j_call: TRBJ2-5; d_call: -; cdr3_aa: CASSTRDVTQETQYF
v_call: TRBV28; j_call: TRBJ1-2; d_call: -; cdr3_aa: CASSLKYPVPMGYTF
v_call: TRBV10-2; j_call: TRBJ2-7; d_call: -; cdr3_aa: CASSESGTGPYEQYF
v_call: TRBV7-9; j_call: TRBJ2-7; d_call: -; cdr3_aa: CASSSTWGRLYEQYF
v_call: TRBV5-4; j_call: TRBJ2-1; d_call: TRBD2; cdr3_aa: CASSLRREKRNEQFF
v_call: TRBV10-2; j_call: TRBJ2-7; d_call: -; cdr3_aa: CATGRDYEQYF
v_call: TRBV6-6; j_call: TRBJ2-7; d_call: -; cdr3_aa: CASSYSVAGTDEQYF
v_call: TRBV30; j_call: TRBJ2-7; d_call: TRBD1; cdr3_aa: CAFRDRQEERYEQYF
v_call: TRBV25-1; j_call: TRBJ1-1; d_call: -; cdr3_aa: CASAVDTEAFF
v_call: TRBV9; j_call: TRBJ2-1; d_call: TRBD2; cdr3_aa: CASSVYPAGGLSNEQFF
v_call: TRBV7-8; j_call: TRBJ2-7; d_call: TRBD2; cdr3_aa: CASKGLAGPRPYEQYF
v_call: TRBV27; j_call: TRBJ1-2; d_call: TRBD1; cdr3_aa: CASSGFDPGTGGGYTF
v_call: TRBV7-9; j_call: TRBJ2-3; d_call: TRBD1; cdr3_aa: CASSFGQGEGTDTQYF
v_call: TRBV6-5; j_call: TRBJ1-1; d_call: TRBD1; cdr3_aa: CASSYHHTGGTEAFF
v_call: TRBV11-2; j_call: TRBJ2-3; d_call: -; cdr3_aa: CASSGRTQYF